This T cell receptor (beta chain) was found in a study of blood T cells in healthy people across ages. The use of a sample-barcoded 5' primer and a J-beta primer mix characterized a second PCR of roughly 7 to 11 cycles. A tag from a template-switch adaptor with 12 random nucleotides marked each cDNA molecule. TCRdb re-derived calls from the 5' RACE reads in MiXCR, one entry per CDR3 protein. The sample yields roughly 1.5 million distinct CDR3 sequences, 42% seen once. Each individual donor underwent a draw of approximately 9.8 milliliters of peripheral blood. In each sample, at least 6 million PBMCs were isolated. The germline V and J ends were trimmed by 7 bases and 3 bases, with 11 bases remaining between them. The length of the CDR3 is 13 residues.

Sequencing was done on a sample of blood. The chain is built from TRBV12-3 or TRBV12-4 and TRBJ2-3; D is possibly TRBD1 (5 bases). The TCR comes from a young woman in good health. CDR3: CASKPDRTDTQYF. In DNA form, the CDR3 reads TGTGCCAGCAAACCCGACAGAACAGATACGCAGTATTTT.